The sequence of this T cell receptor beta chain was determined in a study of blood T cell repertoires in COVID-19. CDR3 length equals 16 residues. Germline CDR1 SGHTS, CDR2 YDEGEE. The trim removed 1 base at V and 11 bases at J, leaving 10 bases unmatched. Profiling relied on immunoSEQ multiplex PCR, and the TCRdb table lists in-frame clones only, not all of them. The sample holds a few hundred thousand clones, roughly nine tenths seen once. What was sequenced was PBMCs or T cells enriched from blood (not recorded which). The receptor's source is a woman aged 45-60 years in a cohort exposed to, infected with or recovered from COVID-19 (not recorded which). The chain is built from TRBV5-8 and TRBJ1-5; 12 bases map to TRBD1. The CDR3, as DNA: TGTGCCAGCAGCTTGCCCCTCGGGACAGGGGGCTTGGCCCAGCATTTT. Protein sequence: CASSLPLGTGGLAQHF.